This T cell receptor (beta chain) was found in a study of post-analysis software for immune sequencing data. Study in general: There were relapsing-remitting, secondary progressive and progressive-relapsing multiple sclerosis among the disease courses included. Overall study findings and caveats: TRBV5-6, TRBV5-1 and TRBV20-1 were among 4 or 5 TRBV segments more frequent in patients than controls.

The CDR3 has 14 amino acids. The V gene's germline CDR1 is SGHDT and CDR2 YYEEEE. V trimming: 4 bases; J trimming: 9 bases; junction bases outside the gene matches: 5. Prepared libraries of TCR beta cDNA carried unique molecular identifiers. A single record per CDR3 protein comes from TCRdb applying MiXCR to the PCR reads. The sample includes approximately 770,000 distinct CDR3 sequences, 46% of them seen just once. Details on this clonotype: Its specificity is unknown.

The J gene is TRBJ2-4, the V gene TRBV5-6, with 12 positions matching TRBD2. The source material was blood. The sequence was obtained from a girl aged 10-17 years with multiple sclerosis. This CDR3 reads CASSPGLAGFIQYF. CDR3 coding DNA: TGTGCCAGCAGCCCCGGACTAGCGGGATTCATTCAGTACTTC.